A selection of T cell receptor beta chains follows, all from one sample in a study of control samples from healthy donors and cancer patients. Generated by immunoSEQ multiplex PCR, the TCRdb table keeps only in-frame clones and is missing some. The top ten hold about 1.6% of the sample, which has around 230,000 clones, around 94% seen once. Sequenced sample: blood. The source of these receptors is a man between 45 and 60 years old in good health. Both conserved end residues are part of each CDR3. The D gene is left open where the match is weak. Size values are once, few and many counts, or a class for expanded clones, and some rows have none.

v_gene: TRBV7-9; abundance: NA; j_gene: TRBJ2-6; d_gene: TRBD1; CDR3nt: TGTGCCAGCAGCAGCCCGACAGGGGCGGCAGGGGCCAACGTCCTGACTTTC; CDR3aa: CASSSPTGAAGANVLTF
v_gene: TRBV5-6; abundance: NA; j_gene: TRBJ2-2; d_gene: TRBD2; CDR3nt: TGTGCCAGCAGCTTCTTAGCGGGGGGGAGCACCGGGGAGCTGTTTTTT; CDR3aa: CASSFLAGGSTGELFF
v_gene: TRBV15; abundance: NA; j_gene: TRBJ1-5; d_gene: NA; CDR3nt: TGTGCCACCAGCAGAGATACGGATCAGCCCCAGCATTTT; CDR3aa: CATSRDTDQPQHF
v_gene: TRBV4-2; abundance: NA; j_gene: TRBJ1-5; d_gene: NA; CDR3nt: TGTGCCAGCAGCCAAGTCCCCGGACAGTTTAATCAGCCCCAGCATTTT; CDR3aa: CASSQVPGQFNQPQHF
v_gene: TRBV24-1; abundance: NA; j_gene: TRBJ2-2; d_gene: NA; CDR3nt: TGTGCCACCAGGACCGGGTACGGGGAGCTGTTTTTT; CDR3aa: CATRTGYGELFF
v_gene: TRBV5-1; abundance: NA; j_gene: TRBJ1-2; d_gene: TRBD1; CDR3nt: TGCGCCAGCAGCTTGGGTGACAGGGATGTAGGGGGCTACACCTTC; CDR3aa: CASSLGDRDVGGYTF
v_gene: TRBV30; abundance: NA; j_gene: TRBJ1-4; d_gene: NA; CDR3nt: TGTGCCTGGAGAGGGAGGGACTTCCAAAAACTGTTTTTT; CDR3aa: CAWRGRDFQKLFF
v_gene: TRBV5-1; abundance: NA; j_gene: TRBJ1-4; d_gene: NA; CDR3nt: TGCGCCAGCAGCCCGCGAGGGGAGGTTAGTGAAAAACTGTTTTTT; CDR3aa: CASSPRGEVSEKLFF
v_gene: TRBV18; abundance: NA; j_gene: TRBJ1-1; d_gene: NA; CDR3nt: TGTGCCAGCTCACCGGATCTGAACACTGAAGCTTTCTTT; CDR3aa: CASSPDLNTEAFF
v_gene: TRBV10-1; abundance: NA; j_gene: TRBJ1-1; d_gene: NA; CDR3nt: TGCGCCAGCAGTAAAAGTCAGGGCACTGAAGCTTTCTTT; CDR3aa: CASSKSQGTEAFF
v_gene: TRBV28; abundance: NA; j_gene: TRBJ1-1; d_gene: TRBD1; CDR3nt: TGTGCCAGCACCGAGGACCACAGGGGAAACACTGAAGCTTTCTTT; CDR3aa: CASTEDHRGNTEAFF
v_gene: TRBV6-2/TRBV6-3; abundance: NA; j_gene: TRBJ2-7; d_gene: TRBD1; CDR3nt: TGTGCCAGCAGTACAGGGACAGGGTACGAGCAGTACTTC; CDR3aa: CASSTGTGYEQYF
v_gene: TRBV25-1; abundance: NA; j_gene: TRBJ1-2; d_gene: TRBD1; CDR3nt: TGTGCCAGCAGTCCATCCGGGACAGGGGTCAGGAGCTACACCTTC; CDR3aa: CASSPSGTGVRSYTF
v_gene: TRBV3-1/TRBV3-2; abundance: NA; j_gene: TRBJ2-7; d_gene: NA; CDR3nt: TGTGCCAGCAGCCCTTGGGAGCAGTCCTACGAGCAGTACTTC; CDR3aa: CASSPWEQSYEQYF
v_gene: TRBV28; abundance: NA; j_gene: TRBJ1-4; d_gene: NA; CDR3nt: TGTGCCAGCAGTGTAGGGAAGACTAATGAAAAACTGTTTTTT; CDR3aa: CASSVGKTNEKLFF
v_gene: TRBV9; abundance: once; j_gene: TRBJ2-5; d_gene: NA; CDR3nt: TGTGCCAGCAGCGTAGAGGCCCTGGGGGAGACCCAGTACTTC; CDR3aa: CASSVEALGETQYF
v_gene: TRBV5-8; abundance: NA; j_gene: TRBJ1-4; d_gene: TRBD1; CDR3nt: TGTGCCAGCAGCTTTCCCTCAGGGGGTGGTGAAAAACTGTTTTTT; CDR3aa: CASSFPSGGGEKLFF
v_gene: TRBV19; abundance: NA; j_gene: TRBJ1-2; d_gene: TRBD1; CDR3nt: TGTGCCACCGAGGGGACAGGGGTTGGTGGCTACACCTTC; CDR3aa: CATEGTGVGGYTF
v_gene: TRBV19; abundance: NA; j_gene: TRBJ1-4; d_gene: NA; CDR3nt: TGTGCCAGTAGTTCCGGGACTCTTAATGAAAAACTGTTTTTT; CDR3aa: CASSSGTLNEKLFF
v_gene: TRBV5-1; abundance: NA; j_gene: TRBJ2-3; d_gene: NA; CDR3nt: TGCGCCAGCAGCCGGGACTTTCCGGACACAGATACGCAGTATTTT; CDR3aa: CASSRDFPDTDTQYF
v_gene: TRBV2; abundance: NA; j_gene: TRBJ2-5; d_gene: TRBD2; CDR3nt: TGTGCCAGCAGTGGGGAGGTGGGGCGGGGGCAAGAGACCCAGTACTTC; CDR3aa: CASSGEVGRGQETQYF
v_gene: TRBV3-1/TRBV3-2; abundance: NA; j_gene: TRBJ1-2; d_gene: TRBD1; CDR3nt: TGTGCCAGCAGCCGCGGACAGGGGGCGAATGGCTACACCTTC; CDR3aa: CASSRGQGANGYTF
v_gene: TRBV19; abundance: NA; j_gene: TRBJ1-6; d_gene: NA; CDR3nt: TGTGCCAGTAGTATAGATCTATCGGATCCTGGGGGTTATAATTCACCCCTCCACTTT; CDR3aa: CASSIDLSDPGGYNSPLHF
v_gene: TRBV6-6; abundance: NA; j_gene: TRBJ1-2; d_gene: NA; CDR3nt: TGTGCCAGCAGTTACTCCGAGTCCTATGGCTACACCTTC; CDR3aa: CASSYSESYGYTF
v_gene: TRBV6-1; abundance: NA; j_gene: TRBJ1-4; d_gene: NA; CDR3nt: TGTGCCAGCAGTGAAGCGTGGGGGCAGATCGATGAAAAACTGTTTTTT; CDR3aa: CASSEAWGQIDEKLFF
v_gene: TRBV7-9; abundance: once; j_gene: TRBJ2-1; d_gene: TRBD2; CDR3nt: TGTGCCAGCAGCTTAGTGGCTAGCGGGGCGGGTGAGCAGTTCTTC; CDR3aa: CASSLVASGAGEQFF
v_gene: TRBV5-1; abundance: NA; j_gene: TRBJ1-1; d_gene: TRBD1; CDR3nt: TGCGCCAGCAGCTTTGACGACAGGGTGAAGGCTTTCTTT; CDR3aa: CASSFDDRVKAFF
v_gene: TRBV5-1; abundance: NA; j_gene: TRBJ2-3; d_gene: NA; CDR3nt: TGCGCCAGCAGCGTAAACAGGAGAGATACGCAGTATTTT; CDR3aa: CASSVNRRDTQYF
v_gene: TRBV4-1; abundance: NA; j_gene: TRBJ1-6; d_gene: TRBD1; CDR3nt: TGCGCCAGCAGCCTCCTGACAGGGGGGCCTTCACCCCTCCACTTT; CDR3aa: CASSLLTGGPSPLHF
v_gene: TRBV7-9; abundance: NA; j_gene: TRBJ2-1; d_gene: TRBD2; CDR3nt: TGTGCCGGCGGGGGGTTCTCCTACAATGAGCAGTTCTTC; CDR3aa: CAGGGFSYNEQFF
v_gene: TRBV19; abundance: NA; j_gene: TRBJ1-1; d_gene: TRBD1; CDR3nt: TGTGCCAGTAGTAGCAAGTTTAGGACAGGGGCGATTGAAGCTTTCTTT; CDR3aa: CASSSKFRTGAIEAFF
v_gene: TRBV29-1; abundance: NA; j_gene: TRBJ2-7; d_gene: NA; CDR3nt: TGCAGCGCCCAAAGGGGCCAGGACCAAGGGTCCTACGAGCAGTACTTC; CDR3aa: CSAQRGQDQGSYEQYF
v_gene: TRBV18; abundance: NA; j_gene: TRBJ1-1; d_gene: NA; CDR3nt: TGTGCCAGCTCACCACCTTCAGTGAACACTGAAGCTTTCTTT; CDR3aa: CASSPPSVNTEAFF
v_gene: TRBV12-3/TRBV12-4; abundance: NA; j_gene: TRBJ1-5; d_gene: NA; CDR3nt: TGTGCCAGCAGCGGAGGGGGCAATCAGCCCCAGCATTTT; CDR3aa: CASSGGGNQPQHF
v_gene: TRBV7-9; abundance: NA; j_gene: TRBJ2-6; d_gene: TRBD1; CDR3nt: TGTGCCAGCAGGCCGACAGGGTCTGGGGCCAACGTCCTGACTTTC; CDR3aa: CASRPTGSGANVLTF
v_gene: TRBV28; abundance: NA; j_gene: TRBJ2-1; d_gene: NA; CDR3nt: TGTGCCAGCAGTCTCTCCAATGAGCAGTTCTTC; CDR3aa: CASSLSNEQFF
v_gene: TRBV15; abundance: NA; j_gene: TRBJ1-3; d_gene: TRBD1; CDR3nt: TGTGCCACCAGAGGGGCAGGGGGTGGAAACACCATATATTTT; CDR3aa: CATRGAGGGNTIYF
v_gene: TRBV3-1/TRBV3-2; abundance: NA; j_gene: TRBJ2-3; d_gene: TRBD2; CDR3nt: TGTGCCAGCAGCCTCAGAAGGACTAGCGGGGGGGCTTCAGATACGCAGTATTTT; CDR3aa: CASSLRRTSGGASDTQYF
v_gene: TRBV4-2; abundance: NA; j_gene: TRBJ1-6; d_gene: TRBD1; CDR3nt: TGTGCCAGCAGCATCGGCGGACAGGGGAATCGGAATTCACCCCTCCACTTT; CDR3aa: CASSIGGQGNRNSPLHF
v_gene: TRBV5-5; abundance: few; j_gene: TRBJ2-5; d_gene: NA; CDR3nt: TGTGCCAGCAGCTTGTACGGGGAAGAGACCCAGTACTTC; CDR3aa: CASSLYGEETQYF
v_gene: TRBV7-9; abundance: NA; j_gene: TRBJ2-5; d_gene: NA; CDR3nt: TGTGCCAGCAGCTTAGAGACCCAGTACTTC; CDR3aa: CASSLETQYF
v_gene: TRBV19; abundance: NA; j_gene: TRBJ1-2; d_gene: NA; CDR3nt: TGTGCCAGTAGCTTGGGGGGGCGCGCCTATGGCTACACCTTC; CDR3aa: CASSLGGRAYGYTF
v_gene: TRBV6-6; abundance: few; j_gene: TRBJ2-7; d_gene: NA; CDR3nt: TGTGCCAGCAGTGGGACATCCGGCGAGCAGTACTTC; CDR3aa: CASSGTSGEQYF
v_gene: TRBV2; abundance: NA; j_gene: TRBJ2-3; d_gene: TRBD2; CDR3nt: TGTGCCAGCAGTCCCACTAGCGGGGTCGGTACGCAGTATTTT; CDR3aa: CASSPTSGVGTQYF
v_gene: TRBV19; abundance: NA; j_gene: TRBJ2-2; d_gene: NA; CDR3nt: TGTGCCAGTAGTAGCCAGGGAAGGGACACCGGGGAGCTGTTTTTT; CDR3aa: CASSSQGRDTGELFF
v_gene: TRBV27; abundance: NA; j_gene: TRBJ2-7; d_gene: TRBD1; CDR3nt: TGTGCCAGCAGTTTGTCGGACAGGGCCTACGAGCAGTACTTC; CDR3aa: CASSLSDRAYEQYF
v_gene: TRBV5-1; abundance: NA; j_gene: TRBJ2-2; d_gene: NA; CDR3nt: TGCGCCAGCAGCTTAGGGGCCGGCACCGGGGAGCTGTTTTTT; CDR3aa: CASSLGAGTGELFF
v_gene: TRBV5-1; abundance: once; j_gene: TRBJ2-3; d_gene: TRBD2; CDR3nt: TGCGCCAGCAGCTTGGGGAGCGGGGGGGCGTCAGATACGCAGTATTTT; CDR3aa: CASSLGSGGASDTQYF
v_gene: TRBV7-8; abundance: once; j_gene: TRBJ2-3; d_gene: NA; CDR3nt: TGTGCCAGCAGCCCACAGACAGCGGCAGATACGCAGTATTTT; CDR3aa: CASSPQTAADTQYF
v_gene: TRBV6-2/TRBV6-3; abundance: NA; j_gene: TRBJ1-2; d_gene: NA; CDR3nt: TGTGCCAGCAGTACTACCGGGACGGTCTATGGCTACACCTTC; CDR3aa: CASSTTGTVYGYTF
v_gene: TRBV5-1; abundance: NA; j_gene: TRBJ1-6; d_gene: NA; CDR3nt: TGCGCCAGCAGCTTGGGAGGCAGTAATAATTCACCCCTCCACTTT; CDR3aa: CASSLGGSNNSPLHF
v_gene: TRBV5-1; abundance: NA; j_gene: TRBJ2-3; d_gene: TRBD2; CDR3nt: TGCGCCAGCAGCTCCCAGCCCGGGGCTAGCGGTCGGGATACGCAGTATTTT; CDR3aa: CASSSQPGASGRDTQYF
v_gene: TRBV5-6; abundance: NA; j_gene: TRBJ1-2; d_gene: NA; CDR3nt: TGTGCCAGCAGGAGTCTTACCTTCTTTAACTATGGCTACACCTTC; CDR3aa: CASRSLTFFNYGYTF